Each of the 5 T cell receptor beta chains below was sequenced from the same sample in a study of naive and memory T cell subsets. An equimolar mix of two oligonucleotides served as the beta constant-region primer for TRBC1 and TRBC2. TCRdb ran MiXCR on the UMI-ligation and nested PCR reads and lists one entry per CDR3 protein. The sample includes some 21,000 distinct CDR3 sequences, approximately 10% seen only once; the top ten take around a sixth. Sequenced sample: central memory CD8+ T cells from blood. The receptors were gathered from a human donor in good health.

The chain carries TRBV7-9 and TRBJ1-2; TRBD1 is a possible D gene (5 bases). The ends were cut back, 0 bases at V and 4 bases at J, with 9 bases in the middle. The V gene's germline CDR1 is SEHNR and CDR2 FQNEAQ (reference sequence). This CDR3 has 14 amino acids. DNA for the CDR3: TGTGCCAGCAGCTTAGCGGTCCAGGGCTATGGCTACACCTTC. Amino acids: CASSLAVQGYGYTF.

The table lists this clonotype with many counts. The rearrangement uses TRBV28 and TRBJ1-1; possible D gene TRBD1, 6 bases. Trimming stripped 10 bases from V and 7 bases from J, with 19 bases between. This CDR3 spans 13 amino acids. Germline loops: CDR1 MDHEN, CDR2 SYDVKM. The CDR3, as DNA: TGTGCCACCCGGGGGCTGATCTCCCATGAAGCTTTCTTT. Translated, it gives CATRGLISHEAFF.

This clonotype was recorded at least ten times. This chain connects TRBV27 to TRBJ2-1, with D hard to call. This CDR3 region has 11 residues. The germline V gene has CDR1 MNHEY and CDR2 SMNVEV (reference sequence). V gave up 2 bases and J gave up 10 bases, with 6 bases separating them. The CDR3 is CASSLGREQFF. The CDR3 region has the DNA TGTGCCAGCAGTTTAGGTCGAGAGCAGTTCTTC.

This clonotype was counted at least ten times. V and J are TRBV4-3 and TRBJ1-1; 9 bases match TRBD1. The V gene end was trimmed by 0 bases and the J gene end by 1 base; junction bases not matched to a gene: 0. Per germline, CDR1 LGHNA and CDR2 YSLEER. This CDR3 is 15 amino acids long. The CDR3 DNA follows: TGCGCCAGCAGCCAAGAGGGACAGGGGAACACTGAAGCTTTCTTT. Protein: CASSQEGQGNTEAFF.

This clonotype was observed a few times. This chain connects TRBV5-1 to TRBJ1-1; 8 bases are shared with TRBD1. V was clipped by 4 bases and J by 5 bases; unmatched bases: 13. The CDR3 is 16 amino acids. Germline V lookup: CDR1 SGHRS, CDR2 YFSETQ. The CDR3 bases are TGCGCCAGCAGCCACGGACAGGGTTGGGGGGCGACTGAAGCTTTCTTT. It specifies CASSHGQGWGATEAFF. Full variable domain (remainder filled in from reference TRBV5-1 and TRBJ1-1): KAGVTQTPRYLIKTRGQQVTLSCSPISGHRSVSWYQQTPGQGLQFLFEYFSETQRNKGNFPGRFSGRQFSNSRSEMNVSTLELGDSALYLCASSHGQGWGATEAFFGQGTRLTVV.